This T cell receptor (beta chain) appears in the sequencing data of a study of OX40 agonist ivuxolimab in advanced cancers. Turning to the study itself: Ivuxolimab is an agonistic anti-OX40 (CD134) antibody, and patients were treated with it. The diagnoses of dose-escalation patients were hepatocellular carcinoma, melanoma, renal cell or head and neck cancer. Partial responses occurred in Three dose-escalation patients, one with hepatocellular carcinoma and two with cutaneous melanoma.

To note about this clone: Antigen specificity is unknown.

Study-wide results and limits: Expanded clones belonging to CD8+ T cells outnumbered, on average, those of CD4+.

Germline CDR1 is SEHNR and CDR2 is FQNEAQ (reference sequence). The ends were cut back, 4 bases at V and 1 base at J, with 7 bases in the middle. The CDR3 sequence is 13 residues long. Libraries were prepared by immunoSEQ multiplex PCR; TCRdb keeps only in-frame clonotypes and omits some of them. The sample includes roughly 57,000 clones, approximately 82% of them seen just once. V and J are TRBV7-9 and TRBJ1-1; D call uncertain. The sequence was collected from an adult with an advanced solid tumor such as melanoma, head and neck, liver or kidney cancer. The specimen was CD4+ or CD8+ T cells sorted from blood, collected in a trial of the OX40 agonist ivuxolimab. Here the CDR3 DNA reads TGTGCCAGCAGCTATTCGACGAACACTGAAGCTTTCTTT. It yields the protein CASSYSTNTEAFF.